This T cell receptor (beta chain) was profiled in a study of blood T cell repertoires in COVID-19. Across the study: COVID-19 samples collected from the United States, Italy and Spain covered acute and convalescent phases. Sample material is recorded as cDNA or gDNA derived from T cells, B-cell-depleted T cells, or PBMCs.

Original handling: Researchers report that nucleated cell counts were estimated from reference gene primer amplification. The assay was immunoSEQ multiplex PCR, and TCRdb's table has in-frame clones only and misses some. The V and J calls and the clone size are those of that table, but D and trimming were determined from the DNA. The sample holds roughly 180,000 clones, around 88% seen once. The study recruited people aged about 18 to 95 years across around 23 US areas. The V gene end was trimmed by 3 bases and the J gene end by 3 bases; junction bases not matched to a gene: 6. The CDR3 is 15 residues long. Germline values: CDR1 SNHLY, CDR2 FYNNEI.

The sequence was obtained from a woman aged 25 to 39 who had recovered from COVID-19. The chain recombines TRBV2 with TRBJ2-7, with 9 bases aligning to TRBD1. The specimen was PBMCs or T cells enriched from blood (not recorded which). The CDR3, as DNA: TGTGCCAGCAGTGATGGGGACAGGGAGGTCTACGAGCAGTACTTC. It is translated as CASSDGDREVYEQYF. Full variable domain (rest looked up from reference TRBV2 and TRBJ2-7): EPEVTQTPSHQVTQMGQEVILRCVPISNHLYFYWYRQILGQKVEFLVSFYNNEISEKSEIFDDQFSVERPDGSNFTLKIRSTKLEDSAMYFCASSDGDREVYEQYFGPGTRLTVT.